This T cell receptor beta chain comes out of a study of neurological immune-mediated disorders. Study results and caveats: No link was found between any clinical or MRI feature and the multiple sclerosis repertoire cluster. The repertoires of 18 of 34 multiple sclerosis patients fell into one related-CDR3 cluster (a possible signature) under phylogenetic grouping. Private repertoires in all groups were suggested, as expanded clones shared no CDR3 amino acid sequences across subjects.

This clonotype has ten or more counts. The antigen is unknown. The CDR3 loop spans 15 amino acids. Looked up from germline, CDR1 is SGHRS and CDR2 is YFSETQ. V gave up 3 bases and J gave up 7 bases; unmatched junction bases: 11. The method for making cDNA was 5'RACE, and it used 10-nucleotide random UMIs. From the 5' RACE reads, TCRdb called clonotypes with MiXCR, one entry per CDR3 protein. This sample has under 45,000 distinct CDR3 sequences, with 2.5% found just once. Sequenced input: PBMCs. The J gene is TRBJ1-2, the V gene TRBV5-1, with 8 bases matching TRBD1. This receptor was taken from a man aged 50-60 years with multiple sclerosis. The CDR3 nucleotides are TGCGCCAGCAGCTCTAACAGGGGGAGGCAGGCTGGCTACACCTTC. Translated, it gives CASSSNRGRQAGYTF.